The rows below give T cell receptor beta chains drawn from one sample of a study of early T cells in non-severe SARS-CoV-2 infection. TCRdb ran MiXCR on the 5' RACE reads and lists one entry per CDR3 protein. The data show about 94,000 distinct CDR3 sequences, under 15% seen once. Sequenced material: whole blood. The receptors derive from an adult who was a healthcare worker with PCR-confirmed SARS-CoV-2 infection or an uninfected control (not recorded which). CDR3s include the opening cysteine and the closing phenylalanine or tryptophan. The order of the fields is CDR3 length, V gene, J gene, D gene, clone size, CDR3 DNA, CDR3 protein. A D gene is named only where the DNA matches it firmly. The size entry is marked missing in some rows and otherwise reads once, few, many or a size class.

14	TRBV9	TRBJ1-2	-	few	TGTGCCAGCACTCCCGAGTCAGGGACCTATGGCTACACCTTC	CASTPESGTYGYTF
16	TRBV9	TRBJ2-7	TRBD1	many	TGTGCCAGCAGCCCATCCCCCGGGACAGGGAGGTACGAGCAGTACTTC	CASSPSPGTGRYEQYF
15	TRBV7-2	TRBJ1-5	-	few	TGTGCCAGCAGCTTACCCGTATATAGCAATCAGCCCCAGCATTTT	CASSLPVYSNQPQHF
15	TRBV6-1	TRBJ2-1	TRBD2	many	TGTGCCAGCACACTGGGACTAGCGGGGTACAATGAGCAGTTCTTC	CASTLGLAGYNEQFF
14	TRBV28	TRBJ1-2	-	many	TGTGCCAGCAGCTTATCCGGCACCTTCTATGGCTACACCTTC	CASSLSGTFYGYTF
16	TRBV21-1	TRBJ2-7	-	-	TGTGCCAGCAGCAAACCGCCCCGAATGAACTCCTACGAGCAGTACTTC	CASSKPPRMNSYEQYF
17	TRBV6-5	TRBJ1-3	-	many	TGTGCCAGCAGTCGGAGCTCGCAGGGGCTCCCTGGAAACACCATATATTTT	CASSRSSQGLPGNTIYF
16	TRBV4-3	TRBJ1-1	-	-	TGCGCCAGCAGCCAAGTGAGGGGGTATGGGGACACTGAAGCTTTCTTT	CASSQVRGYGDTEAFF
13	TRBV25-1	TRBJ1-4	-	-	TGTGCCAGCACCCACGGGCCTAATGAAAAACTGTTTTTT	CASTHGPNEKLFF
15	TRBV7-9	TRBJ1-6	-	-	TGTGCCAGCAGCCCTGGAACAGGGATCAATTCACCCCTCCACTTT	CASSPGTGINSPLHF
14	TRBV7-7	TRBJ2-2	-	many	TGTGCTAGCAGCTTGAGTGACTACACCGGGGAGCTGTTTTTT	CASSLSDYTGELFF
12	TRBV29-1	TRBJ2-6	-	many	TGCAGCGTTGGGGGCTGGGCCAACGTCCTGACTTTC	CSVGGWANVLTF
15	TRBV7-3	TRBJ2-1	TRBD1	-	TGTGCCAGCAGGTTCACAGGGGACGGCTACAATGAGCAGTTCTTC	CASRFTGDGYNEQFF
15	TRBV6-5	TRBJ1-5	-	many	TGTGCCAGCAGTTCCACCAGGGGACGCAATCAGCCCCAGCATTTT	CASSSTRGRNQPQHF
14	TRBV12-3/TRBV12-4	TRBJ2-7	TRBD1	many	TGTGCCAGCAGTTTAAGACAGGGGGCGTTCGAGCAGTACTTC	CASSLRQGAFEQYF
14	TRBV7-9	TRBJ2-5	-	many	TGTGCCAGCAGCTTAGTCGGCAGGGAAGAGACCCAGTACTTC	CASSLVGREETQYF
16	TRBV4-1	TRBJ1-5	TRBD1	-	TGCGCCAGCAGCCAAGAGGGCAGGGGGCCCGTTCAGCCCCAGCATTTT	CASSQEGRGPVQPQHF
13	TRBV4-2	TRBJ2-1	-	many	TGTGCCAGCAGCCAAGGTCTCTACAATGAGCAGTTCTTC	CASSQGLYNEQFF
14	TRBV10-1	TRBJ2-5	TRBD1	many	TGCGCCAGCAGGGAACAGGGGTTGCGGGAGACCCAGTACTTC	CASREQGLRETQYF
17	TRBV7-2	TRBJ2-2	TRBD1	few	TGTGCCAGCAGCTTACTAGGACAGGGGGCGAACACCGGGGAGCTGTTTTTT	CASSLLGQGANTGELFF
15	TRBV28	TRBJ1-1	-	-	TGTGCCAGCAGTTTATGGGGTGCCCTGACCTCTGAAGCTTTCTTT	CASSLWGALTSEAFF
13	TRBV25-1	TRBJ1-2	TRBD1	many	TGTGCCAGCAGACAGGGGCCCGAATATGGCTACACCTTC	CASRQGPEYGYTF
10	TRBV29-1	TRBJ1-2	TRBD1	-	TGCAGCCAACGACAGGGTCCCTACACCTTC	CSQRQGPYTF
12	TRBV7-9	TRBJ1-4	-	many	TGTGCCAGCAGCTTGGACAGCGAAAAACTGTTTTTT	CASSLDSEKLFF
20	TRBV21-1	TRBJ1-1	-	many	TGTGCCAGCAGCAAGAGATGGCCGAAGAGAGGAGGCCCGAGGGGGACTGAAGCTTTCTTT	CASSKRWPKRGGPRGTEAFF
11	TRBV10-3	TRBJ1-1	-	-	TGTGCCATCAGGGACAACACTGAAGCTTTCTTT	CAIRDNTEAFF
19	TRBV19	TRBJ2-1	TRBD2	-	TGTGCCAGTAGTATTAGTCCTAGCGGACCGACGAGCTCCTACAATGAGCAGTTCTTC	CASSISPSGPTSSYNEQFF